This TCR beta chain was profiled in a study of glioma-infiltrating T cells after dendritic cell vaccination. Study-wide background: Between 2003 and 2012, patients got autologous tumor lysate-pulsed dendritic cell vaccines.

Unmatched junction bases numbered 10, after V lost 4 bases and J lost 0 bases. Germline assignment: CDR1 LGHNA and CDR2 YNFKEQ. This CDR3 comprises 18 residues. Regarding the study as a whole: No direct clonality-survival link was found; a diverse polyclonal response may matter.

Time point of the sample: after dendritic cell vaccination, including at tumor progression/relapse. As to this clone: The antigen remains undetermined.

The PCR used 60 V beta and 13 J beta primers. Generated by immunoSEQ multiplex PCR, the TCRdb table keeps only in-frame clones and is missing some. Of some 78,000 clones in the sample, around 85% were seen once. Source: blood, taken after dendritic cell vaccination. The chain recombines TRBV4-2 with TRBJ2-3, with 10 bases aligning to TRBD2. The receptor was isolated from a human donor with glioblastoma. The CDR3 sequence: CASSLPSGSRTSTDTQYF. DNA of the CDR3: TGTGCCAGCAGCCTTCCTAGCGGGAGTCGTACTAGCACAGATACGCAGTATTTT.